This T cell receptor (beta chain) was retrieved from a study of T cell responses to AZD1222 COVID-19 vaccine. Trimming cost V 0 bases and J 0 bases; bases outside gene matches: 4. This CDR3 has 18 residues. Per germline, CDR1 KGHSY and CDR2 FQNENV. Remarks on this clone: Its antigen is unknown.

Notes on the study in general: Repertoire samples came only from after the peak T cell response.

TCRdb keeps only in-frame clones here, not all; method: immunoSEQ multiplex PCR. This sample has 150,000 to 200,000 clones, with roughly 92% found just once. V is TRBV16 and J is TRBJ2-6; 8 nucleotides align to TRBD1. The clonotype comes from an adult who received the MenACWY meningococcal vaccine as a control. Material: peripheral blood, obtained 28 days after the second dose of the MenACWY control vaccine. The CDR3 reads CASSQSARGPSGANVLTF. The CDR3 coding sequence is TGTGCCAGCAGCCAATCGGCCAGGGGGCCCTCTGGGGCCAACGTCCTGACTTTC. Full variable domain (outside the CDR3, taken from reference TRBV16 and TRBJ2-6): GEEVAQTPKHLVRGEGQKAKLYCAPIKGHSYVFWYQQVLKNEFKFLISFQNENVFDETGMPKERFSAKCLPNSPCSLEIQATKLEDSAVYFCASSQSARGPSGANVLTFGAGSRLTVL.